Given below is one T cell receptor (beta chain) in context. Its antigen remains unidentified. The library targeted TCRbeta and was prepared with unique molecular identifiers. Each CDR3 protein is one row after TCRdb ran MiXCR on the PCR reads. This table holds around 420,000 distinct CDR3 sequences, around 16% found once. The germline V gene encodes CDR1 KGHDR and CDR2 SFDVKD. V was clipped by 6 bases and J by 3 bases, with 6 bases between them. The CDR3 has 12 amino acids. The data derive from a study of T-cell reconstitution after alpha-beta-depleted transplantation in children. Study-level results: There were reportedly several hundred expanded graft clones from which alpha-beta T cells came about two months after transplant. Once a year had passed after transplant, T-cell counts and diversity came mostly from newly produced T cells. Surviving recipient T cells and thymic progenitors accounted for the high day-60 TCRbeta diversity observed in some patients.

This clonotype originated in a boy in the first two years of life who had a stem cell transplant for Wiskott-Aldrich syndrome, so the T cells may come from the graft donor. The sequences come from PBMCs, mostly from graft donor cells, collected 360 days after TCRalphabeta/CD19-depleted stem cell transplant. The chain links TRBV24-1 to TRBJ2-3, with D unclear. The CDR3 loop reads CATSWDTDTQYF. The CDR3 DNA reads TGTGCCACCAGTTGGGATACAGATACGCAGTATTTT.